Only a few counts were recorded for the clone carrying this T cell receptor (beta chain). The data derive from a study of T-cell reconstitution after alpha-beta-depleted transplantation in children. The V end lost 7 bases, the J end lost 0 bases, and 10 bases lay between the germline ends. This CDR3 spans 14 amino acids. Germline values: CDR1 MNHNS, CDR2 SASEGT. During its preparation, the TCRbeta library received unique molecular identifiers. TCRdb ran MiXCR on the PCR reads and lists one entry per CDR3 protein. This table has about 360,000 distinct CDR3 sequences, 10% to 15% appearing once. The receptor was isolated from a human donor who donated a stem cell graft to a child with Fanconi anemia. The chain carries TRBV6-1 and TRBJ1-5, with D uncertain. The sample here was PBMCs, taken from the stem cell graft. In nucleotides, the CDR3 is TGTGCCAGCAACCCGGACGGTAGCAATCAGCCCCAGCATTTT. Amino acid sequence: CASNPDGSNQPQHF.